The 12 T cell receptor beta chains below come from one sample, sequenced in a study of T cells after yellow fever vaccination. MiXCR was run by TCRdb on the 5' RACE reads, yielding one entry per CDR3 protein. The sample holds just under 600,000 distinct CDR3 sequences, about 13% seen once. Source: PBMCs, taken on the day of the yellow fever booster vaccination. These receptors all stem from a man aged 25 to 40 who received the YFV17D yellow fever vaccine.

This chain uses TRBV20-1 with TRBJ2-7; 16 bases fit TRBD2. The V gene end was trimmed by 4 bases and the J gene end by 4 bases; junction bases not matched to a gene: 10. CDR3 length: 17 amino acids. Germline CDR1 reads DFQATT; CDR2 reads SNEGSKA (reference sequence). As DNA, the CDR3 is TGCAGTGCTACCGGGACTAGCGGGAGGGCGGCTAGGTACGAGCAGTACTTC. Translated: CSATGTSGRAARYEQYF.

This clonotype was detected only a few times. CDR3: CASSLRGRGEAFF. CDR3 DNA: TGTGCCAGCAGCTTAAGGGGCCGTGGTGAAGCTTTCTTT. The rearrangement links TRBV7-8 to TRBJ1-1; D possibly corresponds to TRBD1 (5 bases). The germline V gene has CDR1 SGHVS and CDR2 FQNEAQ. Between the trimmed V and J ends, which lost 2 bases and 7 bases, there was a span of 11 bases. The length of the CDR3 is 13 residues. The whole variable domain, filled in from reference TRBV7-8 and TRBJ1-1, reads GAGVSQSPRYKVAKRGQDVALRCDPISGHVSLFWYQQALGQGPEFLTYFQNEAQLDKSGLPSDRFFAERPEGSVSTLKIQRTQQEDSAVYLCASSLRGRGEAFFGQGTRLTVV.

The J gene is TRBJ2-5, the V gene TRBV20-1, with 8 positions matching TRBD1. Germline loops: CDR1 DFQATT, CDR2 SNEGSKA (reference sequence). CDR3 size: 15 residues. The V gene end was trimmed by 6 bases and the J gene end by 5 bases; junction bases not matched to a gene: 14. The CDR3 reads CSARPGTGSFETQYF. The CDR3 DNA is TGCAGTGCACGTCCCGGGACAGGTTCTTTTGAGACCCAGTACTTC.

This clonotype has a handful of counts. This rearrangement joins TRBV25-1 to TRBJ2-7; 8 nucleotides line up with TRBD1. J gave up 3 bases and V 5 bases, and 9 bases lay outside the gene matches. The CDR3 spans 15 residues. Germline V CDR1 and CDR2: MGHDK, SYGVNS. CDR3 residues: CASSPGDRGSYEQYF. CDR3 nucleotides: TGTGCCAGCAGTCCCGGAGACAGGGGAAGCTACGAGCAGTACTTC.

This clonotype has only a few counts. The V and J genes are TRBV20-1 and TRBJ2-1; 8 bases are a match to TRBD2. Germline V CDR1 and CDR2: DFQATT, SNEGSKA (reference sequence). This CDR3 contains 17 residues. Unmatched junction bases numbered 13, after V lost 2 bases and J lost 4 bases. CDR3 bases: TGCAGTGCTAGAAATTCAGATTTAGCGGGATTTTACAATGAGCAGTTCTTC. Translating it yields CSARNSDLAGFYNEQFF.

In this sample, this clonotype turned up a few times. The chain combines TRBV12-3 or TRBV12-4 with TRBJ2-3, with D tentatively TRBD2 (5 bases). V lost 5 bases and J 2 bases, leaving 14 bases between the germline ends. The CDR3 sequence is 15 residues long. DNA for the CDR3: TGTGCCAGCAGTATACTAGAGGAGTCCACAGATACGCAGTATTTT. It is translated as CASSILEESTDTQYF.

A remark on this clonotype: The junction does not match germline at one end; this may be a read error. The chain carries TRBV3-1 and TRBJ2-3; no clear D gene. The CDR3 sequence is 11 residues long. Germline values: CDR1 LGHDT, CDR2 YNNKEL (reference sequence). CDR3 nucleotides: TGTGCCAGCAGCCAAGAGGGAACGGCACATTTT. This gives the protein CASSQEGTAHF.

This clonotype was counted between two and nine times. This sequence joins TRBV29-1 and TRBJ2-5; TRBD1 aligns across 7 bases. The CDR3 consists of 12 residues. The germline V gene has CDR1 SQVTM and CDR2 ANQGSEA. V lost 7 bases, J lost 4 bases, and 6 bases stayed unmatched. The chain's CDR3 is CSAHGQVETQYF. In DNA form, the CDR3 reads TGCAGCGCGCACGGACAGGTAGAGACCCAGTACTTC.

The V call is TRBV19, the J call TRBJ2-5; D might be TRBD1 (6 bases). Trimming stripped 5 bases from V and 5 bases from J, with 18 bases between. CDR1 and CDR2 from the germline V gene are LNHDA and SQIVND (reference sequence). The CDR3 is 15 amino acids. As DNA, the CDR3 is TGTGCCAGTAGTCATTGGACAGTTCGAGGCGAGACCCAGTACTTC. The encoded protein is CASSHWTVRGETQYF.

The rearrangement joins TRBV2 to TRBJ2-7; D not resolved. Germline CDR1 reads SNHLY; CDR2 reads FYNNEI. Trimming stripped 6 bases from V and 7 bases from J, with 13 bases between. This CDR3 is 12 amino acids long. The CDR3 nucleotides are TGTGCCAGCAGCGCCACTCCTGGTGAGCAGTACTTC. It yields the protein CASSATPGEQYF.

This chain uses TRBV5-1 with TRBJ2-2; TRBD2 agrees at 8 bases. The CDR3 covers 19 residues. Trimming removed 0 bases from V and 4 bases from J; junction bases left unmatched: 14. CDR1 and CDR2 (germline): SGHRS, YFSETQ. The CDR3 nucleotides read TGCGCCAGCAGCTTGGGAGTAGCGGGATCAGCAGGGCGCACCGGGGAGCTGTTTTTT. Its protein is CASSLGVAGSAGRTGELFF.

The chain couples TRBV9 to TRBJ2-7; TRBD2 aligns across 7 bases. The V gene end was trimmed by 3 bases and the J gene end by 3 bases; junction bases not matched to a gene: 9. The CDR3 covers 15 residues. Germline V lookup: CDR1 SGDLS, CDR2 YYNGEE. The chain's CDR3 is CASSAGGTIYYEQYF. The CDR3 bases are TGTGCCAGCAGCGCTGGAGGGACTATATACTACGAGCAGTACTTC.